The sequence of this T cell receptor (beta chain) was determined in a study of T cells in Graves' hyperthyroidism and ophthalmopathy. Study results and caveats: Model output signaled ophthalmopathy a median 6.5 months ahead of onset. The blood repertoire included most of the expanded thyroid clonotypes above 0.001.

Researchers amplified the TCR beta CDR3 regions from RNA transcripts. The study used the HTBI primer set for a first-round RT-PCR of the TCR CDR3. A single record per CDR3 protein comes from TCRdb applying MiXCR to the multiplex PCR reads. Among approximately 420,000 distinct CDR3 sequences, 15% were seen once, and the ten largest hold approximately 32%. The V end lost 1 base, the J end lost 0 bases, and 11 bases lay between the germline ends. This CDR3 contains 16 residues. Germline CDR1 SGHDT, CDR2 YYEEEE. Comments on this clonotype: Antigen: not known.

This sequence joins TRBV5-6 and TRBJ1-5; possible D gene TRBD1, 5 bases. Sequencing was carried out using blood. The TCR comes from a woman aged 30 to 39 with Graves' hyperthyroidism. The DNA for the CDR3 is TGTGCCAGCAGCTTGTTCAGGGCTCTTAGCAATCAGCCCCAGCATTTT. It specifies CASSLFRALSNQPQHF.